Listed here are 18 T cell receptor beta chains from one sample, sequenced in a study of T cells in Graves' hyperthyroidism and ophthalmopathy. Amplified TCR beta CDR3 regions derived from RNA transcripts. Researchers ran a first-round RT-PCR on the TCR CDR3 using the HTBI primer set. MiXCR was run by TCRdb on the multiplex PCR reads, yielding one entry per CDR3 protein. The profile shows around 50,000 distinct CDR3 sequences, roughly half of them singletons. The sample consisted of blood. The receptors derive from a woman in her forties or fifties with Graves' ophthalmopathy.

The chain couples TRBV19 to TRBJ2-1; no clear D gene. The CDR3 has 13 amino acids. Germline-derived CDR1 and CDR2 are LNHDA and SQIVND (reference sequence). The germline V and J ends were trimmed by 4 bases and 6 bases, with 10 bases remaining between them. CDR3: CASSTGSVNEQFF. CDR3 DNA: TGTGCCAGTAGTACGGGCAGTGTCAATGAGCAGTTCTTC.

This clonotype was observed a handful of times. The V call is TRBV20-1, the J call TRBJ2-7, with 13 bases that match TRBD2. Germline V lookup: CDR1 DFQATT, CDR2 SNEGSKA (reference sequence). V dropped 5 bases and J dropped 6; count of bases not matched to a gene: 4. This CDR3 is built from 13 residues. In nucleotides, the CDR3 is TGCAGTGCTCGTGGACTAGCGGGGGCCGAGCAGTACTTC. This codes for CSARGLAGAEQYF.

This clonotype was counted many times. V gene TRBV20-1 combines with J gene TRBJ2-3, with TRBD2 as a possible D gene (7 bases). This CDR3 has 15 residues. V was trimmed by 0 bases and J by 2 bases, leaving 12 bases between them. Germline CDR1 DFQATT, CDR2 SNEGSKA (reference sequence). Here the CDR3 reads CSARDTGGPTDTQYF. CDR3 nucleotide sequence: TGCAGTGCTAGAGATACGGGGGGCCCCACAGATACGCAGTATTTT.

This clonotype was counted many times. This sequence joins TRBV7-3 and TRBJ2-2; 7 nucleotides match TRBD2. CDR3 size: 16 residues. J gave up 2 bases and V 2 bases, and 5 bases lay outside the gene matches. In germline, CDR1 is SGHTA, CDR2 FQGTGA. The CDR3 DNA reads as TGTGCCAGCAGCTTATTGGCGGGGGACAACACCGGGGAGCTGTTTTTT. This encodes CASSLLAGDNTGELFF.

This clonotype was seen at least ten times. The chain links TRBV6-1 to TRBJ2-1; D remains ambiguous. V lost 6 bases to trimming and J lost 0 bases, with 18 bases between them. This CDR3 has 17 amino acids. Germline V gene data show CDR1 as MNHNS and CDR2 as SASEGT. The CDR3, as DNA: TGTGCCAGCAGATCCTCCCTCTTCCCGAGCTCCTACAATGAGCAGTTCTTC. Amino acids: CASRSSLFPSSYNEQFF.

V gene TRBV2 combines with J gene TRBJ1-3; a possible D gene is TRBD1 (5 bases). The germline gives CDR1 SNHLY, CDR2 FYNNEI. CDR3 length equals 16 residues. V was shortened by 8 bases and J by 4 bases, with 21 bases between the two germline ends. Written as DNA, the CDR3 is TGTGCCAGCTCACCACCGTCTGGGGCTGACGGAAACACCATATATTTT. Residues: CASSPPSGADGNTIYF.

This clonotype was seen at least ten times. V gene TRBV6-6 combines with J gene TRBJ2-7, with TRBD1 matching over 8 bases. J lost 2 bases, V lost 6 bases, and 6 bases had no gene match. The germline CDR1 and CDR2 sequences are MNHNY and SVGAGI (reference sequence). The CDR3 is 14 residues long. The DNA of the CDR3 is TGTGCCAGCAGCCTCTCGGGACAGGCCTACGAGCAGTACTTC. It specifies CASSLSGQAYEQYF.

Many counts were recorded for this clonotype. The rearrangement links TRBV6-6 to TRBJ2-5; TRBD2 aligns across 12 bases. The CDR3 extends over 13 amino acids. CDR1 and CDR2 from the germline V gene are MNHNY and SVGAGI (reference sequence). Trimming cost V 11 bases and J 4 bases; bases outside gene matches: 5. The CDR3 reads CAGGLAGSETQYF. CDR3 sequence (DNA): TGTGCCGGAGGACTAGCGGGGTCAGAGACCCAGTACTTC.

This rearrangement joins TRBV28 to TRBJ2-2; D possibly corresponds to TRBD1 (5 bases). The CDR3 has 13 residues. In germline, CDR1 is MDHEN, CDR2 SYDVKM. Trimming took 7 bases from V and 7 from J, leaving 13 bases between them. DNA of the CDR3: TGTGCCAGCACCGGACAAGGGATCGGGGAGCTGTTTTTT. This gives the protein CASTGQGIGELFF.

Comment on this clonotype: Sequence at one end of the junction differs from germline and may be a read error. CDR3 residues: CASRPPAQGVNSPLRF. The DNA of the CDR3 is TGTGCCAGCAGGCCCCCCGCACAGGGAGTGAATTCACCCCTCCGCTTT. The V call is TRBV6-5, the J call TRBJ1-6; maybe TRBD1 (6 bases). The CDR3 sequence is 16 residues long. The germline V gene has CDR1 MNHEY and CDR2 SVGAGI.

The chain couples TRBV20-1 to TRBJ2-2; D possibly corresponds to TRBD1 (5 bases). CDR3 length: 15 residues. The germline V gene has CDR1 DFQATT and CDR2 SNEGSKA (reference sequence). V lost 1 base and J lost 1, with 10 bases in between. The CDR3 protein is CSARVGTGNTGELFF. The CDR3 nucleotides read TGCAGTGCTAGAGTCGGTACAGGGAACACCGGGGAGCTGTTTTTT.

This clonotype occurred many times. The chain combines TRBV12-3 or TRBV12-4 with TRBJ1-2; 9 nucleotides align to TRBD1. The CDR3 contains 17 residues. The trim removed 2 bases at V and 2 bases at J, leaving 9 bases unmatched. The CDR3: CASSLNIGTGSNYGYTF. CDR3 DNA sequence: TGTGCCAGCAGTTTAAATATAGGGACAGGGTCAAACTATGGCTACACCTTC.

This clonotype appeared many times. The chain uses TRBV7-9 and TRBJ2-7, with D maybe TRBD1 (5 bases). Germline V CDR1 and CDR2: SEHNR, FQNEAQ (reference sequence). This CDR3 has 12 amino acids. The V end was cut by 6 bases, the J end by 7 bases, with 13 bases between. CDR3 DNA sequence: TGTGCCAGCAGTAGCTTGGGGCGGGAGCAGTACTTC. Translation: CASSSLGREQYF.

A note on this clonotype: This sequence may be a read error, since a much larger clone differs from it by one base. The chain uses TRBV6-1 and TRBJ1-3; no firm D call. The germline V and J ends were trimmed by 4 bases and 0 bases, with 7 bases remaining between them. The CDR3 is 14 amino acids. The germline V gene encodes CDR1 MNHNS and CDR2 SASEGT. Here the CDR3 DNA reads TGTGCCAGCAGTGTAAAGGGCTCTGGAAACACCATATATTTT. This encodes CASSVKGSGNTIYF.

This clonotype has a count of ten or more. This sequence joins TRBV20-1 and TRBJ2-1, with 7 bases identical to TRBD2. With V trimmed by 1 base and J by 6 bases, 6 bases remained unmatched. The germline V gene has CDR1 DFQATT and CDR2 SNEGSKA (reference sequence). CDR3 length: 14 amino acids. CDR3 protein: CSARGGGRPNEQFF. CDR3 DNA: TGCAGTGCTAGAGGGGGGGGTCGGCCCAATGAGCAGTTCTTC.

This clonotype appeared many times. The CDR3 loop reads CSAPPRQRDNSPLHF. CDR3 nucleotides: TGCAGTGCCCCCCCCAGACAGAGAGATAATTCACCCCTCCACTTT. V and J are TRBV20-1 and TRBJ1-6; weak D call: TRBD1 (5 bases). Trimming pared 6 bases from V and 5 bases from J, leaving 17 bases between. Germline V gene data show CDR1 as DFQATT and CDR2 as SNEGSKA (reference sequence). This CDR3 is built from 15 residues.

Only a few counts were recorded for this clonotype. The CDR3 does not end in the conserved phenylalanine or tryptophan, so this is likely a read error. It is unclear where the CDR3 begins or ends on the DNA, so no DNA is shown, and the CDR3 is as TCRdb lists it. The rearrangement uses TRBV2 and TRBJ2-7; TRBD2, the table's D call, lacks a check against the DNA. Per the germline V gene, CDR1 is SNHLY and CDR2 is FYNNEI. With termini counted, the CDR3 has 14 amino acids. CDR3 protein: CASSEDGGDYERYL.

Judged by abundance, this clonotype is medium-sized. The chain couples TRBV25-1 to TRBJ2-1, with 7 bases aligning to TRBD1. The CDR3 totals 16 residues. Germline V gives CDR1 MGHDK, CDR2 SYGVNS. The V gene end was trimmed by 4 bases and the J gene end by 4 bases; junction bases not matched to a gene: 10. CDR3 loop: CASSGKGAVSYNEQFF. For the CDR3, the DNA is TGTGCCAGCAGTGGAAAGGGGGCGGTTTCGTACAATGAGCAGTTCTTC.